A selection of T cell receptor beta chains follows, all from one sample in a study of cytomegalovirus exposure and HLA in healthy donors. The table came from immunoSEQ multiplex PCR; TCRdb's copy has only in-frame clones and leaves some out. The table includes about 200,000 clones, around 73% detected once. Sequencing was done on a sample of PBMCs. The receptors derive from a male donor in good health and CMV-seronegative. Each CDR3 is given with its conserved first and last residue. The order of the fields is clone size, J gene, V gene, CDR3 protein. Not every row has a clone size; where given, it reads once, few, many or a size class.

>.|TRBJ2-7|TRBV5-6
CASSLLGTAKVYEQYF
>.|TRBJ2-1|TRBV7-6
CASSLGGTPMEQFF
>.|TRBJ2-1|TRBV27
CASNPARGARGNEQFF
>.|TRBJ2-1|TRBV18
CASSSLNGQISYNEQFF
>.|TRBJ2-7|TRBV28
CASSFYSGTEIYEQYF
>.|TRBJ2-7|TRBV21-1
CASSKGGLAGGYEQYF
>.|TRBJ2-1|TRBV7-2
CASSLVAGVREQFF
>once|TRBJ1-6|TRBV5-5
CASSLEAGANSPLHF
>.|TRBJ1-2|TRBV18
CASSPPGQGPNYGYTF
>.|TRBJ2-5|TRBV2
CASSVGEGQETQYF
>.|TRBJ2-3|TRBV10-1
CASSSITGDRTFVTDTQYF
>.|TRBJ2-3|TRBV19
CASRGDLWGDTQYF
>few|TRBJ1-5|TRBV27
CASSLEGQGAQSNQPQHF
>.|TRBJ2-3|TRBV9
CASSFRTGGRDTQYF
>few|TRBJ1-4|TRBV19
CASIGGQGVEKLFF
>.|TRBJ1-2|TRBV7-9
CASSLGLSAGGYTF
>.|.|TRBV2
CASSEALGGGLKTYEQYF
>few|TRBJ1-2|TRBV2
CASSERQVYGYTF
>.|TRBJ2-3|TRBV9
CASSSLGGDREDTQYF
>.|TRBJ2-1|TRBV27
CASSLSGSSYNEQFF
>.|TRBJ1-2|TRBV18
CASSPRPGGEYGYTF
>few|TRBJ2-1|TRBV27
CASSLQTGVQSYNEQFF
>.|TRBJ2-7|TRBV27
CASRWTSTSYEQYF
>.|TRBJ2-7|TRBV19
CASSPGLAGYEQYF
>.|TRBJ1-4|TRBV7-9
CASSLATGVNEKLFF
>.|TRBJ2-2|TRBV5-6
CASSWAVVDRANTGELFF
>.|TRBJ1-2|TRBV10-2
CASSDGGLSNYGYTF
>.|TRBJ1-4|TRBV30
CAWSVGGVGEKLFF
>.|TRBJ2-5|TRBV6-6
CASTTPLRETQYF
>.|TRBJ2-3|TRBV5-1
CASSRDRSTDTQYF
>.|TRBJ2-7|TRBV7-9
CAGAGQRNSYEQYF
>few|TRBJ1-1|TRBV19
CASSDPGLPNTEAFF
>.|TRBJ1-2|TRBV6-5
CASSAGTGLAGYTF
>.|TRBJ2-1|TRBV5-1
CASSSWTGVANEQFF
>once|TRBJ1-2|TRBV13
CASSFSGLANYGYTF
>.|TRBJ1-4|TRBV5-1
CASSLGHSTNEKLFF
>.|TRBJ2-7|TRBV2
CASSVSGTGTHEQYF
>.|TRBJ2-3|TRBV10-1
CASSEGSGGLTDTQYF
>.|TRBJ2-1|TRBV19
CASSIRGTRRANEQFF
>.|TRBJ2-1|TRBV5-1
CASSSLANNEQFF
>.|TRBJ2-2|TRBV6-5
CASTGQVGTGELFF
>.|TRBJ2-3|TRBV9
CASSDRTDTQYF
>.|TRBJ2-4|TRBV27
CASSPSTGTRGNIQYF
>few|TRBJ1-1|TRBV6-5
CASSYLPTWVNTEAFF
>.|TRBJ2-7|TRBV6-5
CASSYLPGVEREQYF
>.|TRBJ2-2|TRBV11-3
CASSPGSLHTGELFF
>.|TRBJ2-7|TRBV29-1
CSVEMAPREQYF
>.|TRBJ2-3|TRBV29-1
CSSWASTDTQYF
>.|TRBJ1-5|TRBV18
CASSPTGKNQPQHF
>.|TRBJ1-1|TRBV18
CASSPGQMNTEAFF
>.|TRBJ1-2|TRBV5-1
CASSLGAARRYYGYTF
>.|TRBJ1-1|TRBV6-6
CASSYSRVNTEAFF
>.|TRBJ2-6|TRBV7-6
CASSPGEVLLTGANVLTF
>.|TRBJ2-4|TRBV27
CASSLWAGNRNIQYF
>.|TRBJ2-7|TRBV2
CASNDRANEQYF
>.|TRBJ1-2|TRBV6-1
CASSDGRDSVIDYGYTF
>.|TRBJ2-2|TRBV2
CASTPRLAGGISNTGELFF
>few|TRBJ2-2|TRBV7-2
CASSLVRGVNTGELFF
>once|TRBJ2-7|TRBV6-1
CASSEWQAYEQYF
>.|TRBJ2-1|TRBV6-5
CASSLTSFHNEQFF